The 20 T cell receptor beta chains presented below share a single source sample, sequenced in a study of PD-1 blockade in classical Hodgkin lymphoma. After autologous stem cell transplantation all patients relapsed, and prior brentuximab vedotin exposure differed between cohorts. Method: immunoSEQ multiplex PCR; TCRdb's copy keeps in-frame clones and lacks some. The data contain 40,000 to 45,000 clones, just under 80% of them singletons. Specimen: peripheral blood mononuclear cells (PBMCs), collected at baseline. These receptors were taken from a human donor with classical Hodgkin lymphoma.

The chain is built from TRBV29-1 and TRBJ1-2, with TRBD1 as a possible D gene (5 bases). The CDR3 contains 11 residues. Germline V gene lookup returns CDR1 SQVTM and CDR2 ANQGSEA. V lost 7 bases, J lost 8 bases, and 14 bases lay in between. CDR3 bases: TGCAGCGCCATCGGGACCGGGGGCTACACCTTC. As protein: CSAIGTGGYTF.

The chain employs TRBV29-1 and TRBJ1-2; no clear D. Per germline, CDR1 SQVTM and CDR2 ANQGSEA. The V and J ends lost 6 bases and 6 bases respectively, with 20 bases between them. The CDR3 loop spans 14 amino acids. The CDR3 DNA is TGCAGCGTCCAAAGCCCGGATAGGGTTCATGGCTACACCTTC. This gives the protein CSVQSPDRVHGYTF.

The chain recombines TRBV16 with TRBJ2-7; 7 bases map to TRBD1. The CDR3 has 15 amino acids. Germline V CDR1 and CDR2: KGHSY, FQNENV. V trimming: 1 base; J trimming: 3 bases; junction bases outside the gene matches: 6. CDR3 amino acids: CASSQFPPGGYEQYF. In DNA form, the CDR3 reads TGTGCCAGCAGCCAATTTCCCCCAGGGGGCTACGAGCAGTACTTC.

The chain couples TRBV7-6 to TRBJ2-3, with D possibly TRBD2 on 7 matching bases. CDR1 is SGHVS, CDR2 FNYEAQ, per germline. V lost 5 bases, J lost 4 bases, and 13 bases lay in between. The CDR3 spans 14 residues. The CDR3 protein is CASSLGGEPDTQYF. CDR3 nucleotide sequence: TGTGCCAGCAGCCTAGGGGGGGAGCCAGATACGCAGTATTTT.

V is TRBV5-4 and J is TRBJ2-7, with D possibly matching TRBD2 (6 bases). Germline lookup yields CDR1 SGHNT and CDR2 YYREEE (reference sequence). The CDR3 contains 14 residues. V shed 0 bases and J shed 3 bases, with 10 bases lying between them. This CDR3 reads CASSLVGGDYEQYF. CDR3 coding DNA: TGTGCCAGCAGCTTGGTGGGCGGGGACTACGAGCAGTACTTC.

This chain joins TRBV12-5 and TRBJ1-4; D remains unclear. Germline CDR1 and CDR2: LGHNT and FRNRAP. The ends were cut back, 0 bases at V and 7 bases at J, with 12 bases in the middle. This CDR3 region has 15 residues. CDR3 nucleotides: TGTGCTAGTGGTTTGGTAACGGCATTTGGTGAAAAACTGTTTTTT. Amino acid sequence: CASGLVTAFGEKLFF.

This clone was observed a few times. The V gene is TRBV5-1, the J gene TRBJ2-2; D remains unclear. CDR1 is SGHRS, CDR2 YFSETQ, per germline. The CDR3 extends over 14 amino acids. V lost 4 bases, J lost 1 base, and 8 bases lay in between. The CDR3 is CASSHFLNTGELFF. The DNA of the CDR3 is TGCGCCAGCAGCCATTTCTTGAACACCGGGGAGCTGTTTTTT.

This chain joins TRBV9 and TRBJ2-5; 8 bases match TRBD2. Near its end, the DNA agrees better with TRBJ2-7, so the J call may be wrong. The germline CDR1 and CDR2 sequences are SGDLS and YYNGEE. CDR3 size: 15 residues. The CDR3 protein is CASSGSGERTYEQYF. CDR3 nucleotides: TGTGCCAGCAGCGGTAGCGGGGAGAGAACCTACGAGCAGTACTTC.

J is TRBJ2-6 and V is TRBV18, with D tentatively TRBD1 (5 bases). This CDR3 has 15 amino acids. The germline V gene has CDR1 KGHSH and CDR2 LQKENI. Trimming removed 6 bases from V and 0 bases from J, with 9 bases in between. CDR3 sequence reads: CASSYDSSGANVLTF. The CDR3 nucleotides are TGTGCCAGCTCGTATGACAGCTCTGGGGCCAACGTCCTGACTTTC.

This clone was observed once. The CDR3 loop is CASSWDQYGYTF. The CDR3 nucleotides are TGTGCCAGCAGCTGGGACCAGTATGGCTACACCTTC. The chain employs TRBV7-2 and TRBJ1-2; a weak D match, TRBD1 (5 bases). CDR3 length: 12 residues. V dropped 4 bases and J dropped 5 bases, with 8 bases sitting between them. Germline V gene sequence: CDR1 SGHTA, CDR2 FQGNSA.

The chain carries TRBV5-1 and TRBJ2-5; D is ambiguous. V shed 0 bases and J shed 1 base, with 4 bases lying between them. Germline assignment: CDR1 SGHRS and CDR2 YFSETQ. The CDR3 loop spans 13 amino acids. The CDR3 sequence is CASSLESQETQYF. The CDR3 nucleotides read TGCGCCAGCAGCTTGGAGAGCCAAGAGACCCAGTACTTC. Filled out from reference TRBV5-1 and TRBJ2-5, the complete variable domain reads KAGVTQTPRYLIKTRGQQVTLSCSPISGHRSVSWYQQTPGQGLQFLFEYFSETQRNKGNFPGRFSGRQFSNSRSEMNVSTLELGDSALYLCASSLESQETQYFGPGTRLLVL.

The chain uses TRBV7-8 and TRBJ1-4; D gene uncertain. The germline CDR1 and CDR2 sequences are SGHVS and FQNEAQ. This CDR3 is built from 17 residues. V was shortened by 4 bases and J by 8 bases, with 23 bases between the two germline ends. CDR3 region: CASSYRHRGGGNEKLFF. The CDR3, as DNA: TGTGCCAGCAGCTACAGACATCGAGGAGGTGGTAACGAAAAACTGTTTTTT.

The J gene is TRBJ2-3, the V gene TRBV7-9; 7 nucleotides align to TRBD2. The V and J ends lost 5 bases and 10 bases, in that order; junction bases with no gene match: 9. The CDR3 consists of 13 residues. The germline V gene encodes CDR1 SEHNR and CDR2 FQNEAQ (reference sequence). CDR3 sequence reads: CASSTRSGGPQYF. The CDR3 region has the DNA TGTGCCAGCAGCACGCGGTCGGGGGGTCCGCAGTATTTT.

This clone was seen more than once but under ten times. J is TRBJ1-3 and V is TRBV5-1; the D is unclear. The CDR3 is 15 amino acids. Looked up from germline, CDR1 is SGHRS and CDR2 is YFSETQ. Trimming removed 1 base at V and 0 bases at J, with 8 bases between. Here the CDR3 DNA reads TGCGCCAGCAGCTTGTTTTCAGTCTCTGGAAACACCATATATTTT. It yields the protein CASSLFSVSGNTIYF.

This rearrangement joins TRBV6-5 to TRBJ1-4; D not resolved. V was clipped by 6 bases and J by 14 bases, with 13 bases between them. Germline CDR1 MNHEY, CDR2 SVGAGI. The CDR3 consists of 11 residues. The CDR3 region has the DNA TGTGCCAGCAGGGGCGAGACAAGGCTGTTTTTT. Translated, it gives CASRGETRLFF.

J is TRBJ2-2 and V is TRBV29-1; 8 bases fit TRBD2. Germline-derived CDR1 and CDR2 are SQVTM and ANQGSEA. The V segment lost 7 bases and the J segment 6 bases; nucleotides outside the gene matches: 13. The CDR3 consists of 15 residues. The CDR3 sequence: CSASSRGGLAGELFF. The CDR3 nucleotides read TGCAGCGCCAGCTCCCGGGGGGGCCTAGCCGGGGAGCTGTTTTTT.

This clone is classed as large. The chain links TRBV4-3 to TRBJ2-3; no reliable D call. Germline CDR1 reads LGHNA; CDR2 reads YSLEER. The CDR3 is 14 amino acids. Trimming cost V 1 base and J 1 base, with 6 bases left between them. The CDR3 loop is CASSQGPGTDTQYF. In DNA form, the CDR3 reads TGCGCCAGCAGCCAAGGACCAGGCACAGATACGCAGTATTTT.

The CDR3 DNA is TGTGCCAGCAGCTCTATAGCGGGGACCGGGGAGCTGTTTTTT. This gives the protein CASSSIAGTGELFF. The chain is built from TRBV7-7 and TRBJ2-2; 8 bases line up with TRBD2. The ends lost 4 bases at V and 5 bases at J; junction bases unmatched: 3. Germline V lookup: CDR1 SSHAT, CDR2 FNYEAQ (reference sequence). The CDR3 totals 14 residues. The complete variable domain, with remaining parts taken from reference TRBV7-7 and TRBJ2-2, reads GAGVSQSPRYKVTKRGQDVTLRCDPISSHATLYWYQQALGQGPEFLTYFNYEAQPDKSGLPSDRFSAERPEGSISTLTIQRTEQRDSAMYRCASSSIAGTGELFFGEGSRLTVL.

The gene calls are TRBV7-2 and TRBJ2-5; 8 positions agree with TRBD1. The CDR3 length is 15 residues. Germline loops: CDR1 SGHTA, CDR2 FQGNSA. With V trimmed by 4 bases and J by 3 bases, 7 bases remained unmatched. The CDR3 loop is CASSSHQGAEETQYF. The CDR3 nucleotides are TGTGCCAGCAGCTCGCACCAGGGGGCGGAAGAGACCCAGTACTTC.

The chain combines TRBV7-3 with TRBJ2-7; D is ambiguous. This CDR3 contains 13 residues. The V and J ends lost 6 bases and 0 bases respectively, with 9 bases between them. Germline V CDR1 and CDR2: SGHTA, FQGTGA. CDR3: CASSLVSSYEQYF. CDR3 sequence (DNA): TGTGCCAGCAGTCTGGTAAGCTCCTACGAGCAGTACTTC. Full variable domain (remainder filled in from reference TRBV7-3 and TRBJ2-7): GAGVSQTPSNKVTEKGKYVELRCDPISGHTALYWYRQSLGQGPEFLIYFQGTGAADDSGLPNDRFFAVRPEGSVSTLKIQRTERGDSAVYLCASSLVSSYEQYFGPGTRLTVT.